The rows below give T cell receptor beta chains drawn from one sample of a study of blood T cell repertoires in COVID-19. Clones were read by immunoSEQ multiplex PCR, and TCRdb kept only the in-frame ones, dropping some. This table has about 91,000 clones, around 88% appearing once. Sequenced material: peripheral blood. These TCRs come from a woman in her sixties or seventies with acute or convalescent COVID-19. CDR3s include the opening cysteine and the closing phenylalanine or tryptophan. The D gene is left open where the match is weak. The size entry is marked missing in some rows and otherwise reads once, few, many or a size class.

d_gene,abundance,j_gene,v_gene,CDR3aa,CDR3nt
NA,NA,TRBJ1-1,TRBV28,CASTRASTEAFF,TGTGCCAGCACCAGGGCCTCGACTGAAGCTTTCTTT
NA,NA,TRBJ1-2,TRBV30,CAWSGGGAGYGYTF,TGTGCCTGGTCGGGGGGGGGCGCGGGCTATGGCTACACCTTC
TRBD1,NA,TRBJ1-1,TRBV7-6,CASSSQQGMNTEAFF,TGTGCCAGCAGCTCACAACAGGGGATGAACACTGAAGCTTTCTTT
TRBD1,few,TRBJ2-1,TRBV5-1,CASSRGDRDNEQFF,TGCGCCAGCAGCAGGGGGGACAGGGACAATGAGCAGTTCTTC
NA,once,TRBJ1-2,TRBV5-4,CASSPGGRSGYTF,TGTGCCAGCAGCCCCGGGGGGAGGTCTGGCTACACCTTC
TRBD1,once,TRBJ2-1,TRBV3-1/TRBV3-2,CASSQDFQGANEQFF,TGTGCCAGCAGCCAAGATTTTCAGGGGGCGAATGAGCAGTTCTTC
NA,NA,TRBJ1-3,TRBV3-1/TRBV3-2,CASSRRGSSGNTIYF,TGTGCCAGCAGCCGAAGGGGCAGCTCTGGAAACACCATATATTTT
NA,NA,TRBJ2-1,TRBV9,CASTTQSNEQFF,TGTGCCAGCACCACCCAGTCCAATGAGCAGTTCTTC
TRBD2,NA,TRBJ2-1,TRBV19,CASTYPGLAGGQQFF,TGTGCCTCCACCTACCCCGGACTAGCGGGGGGGCAGCAGTTCTTC
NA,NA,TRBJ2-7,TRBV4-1,CASSLLDRPPGYEQYF,TGCGCCAGCAGCCTCCTAGACCGTCCCCCTGGCTACGAGCAGTACTTC
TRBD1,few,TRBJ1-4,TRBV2,CASSEGTGLEKLFF,TGTGCCAGCAGCGAGGGGACAGGGTTGGAAAAACTGTTTTTT
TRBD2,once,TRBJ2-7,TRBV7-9,CASSLGGSGGSYEQYF,TGTGCCAGCAGCTTAGGCGGTAGCGGGGGATCCTACGAGCAGTACTTC
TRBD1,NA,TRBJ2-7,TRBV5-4,CASSSPGTAVAEQYF,TGTGCCAGCAGCTCGCCCGGGACAGCCGTCGCCGAGCAGTACTTC
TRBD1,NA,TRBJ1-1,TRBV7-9,CASRQHRDRGRGTEAFF,TGTGCCAGCAGACAACACCGGGACAGGGGGCGCGGCACTGAAGCTTTCTTT
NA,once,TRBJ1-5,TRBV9,CASSVGPRDNQPQHF,TGTGCCAGCAGCGTAGGCCCGAGAGACAATCAGCCCCAGCATTTT
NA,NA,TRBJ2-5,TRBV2,CASSGRVTNQETQYF,TGTGCCAGCAGTGGACGTGTGACTAACCAAGAGACCCAGTACTTC
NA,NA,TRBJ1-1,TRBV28,CASRKRIRWDTEAFF,TGTGCCAGCAGAAAGAGAATCAGGTGGGACACTGAAGCTTTCTTT
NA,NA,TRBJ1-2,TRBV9,CASSPSQGGRYGYTF,TGTGCCAGCAGCCCCTCACAGGGTGGCCGCTATGGCTACACCTTC
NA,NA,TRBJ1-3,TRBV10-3,CAISVGERSGNTIYF,TGTGCCATCAGTGTGGGTGAGAGGTCTGGAAACACCATATATTTT
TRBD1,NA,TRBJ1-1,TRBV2,CASTGAGGHRDTEAFF,TGTGCCAGCACAGGGGCAGGGGGCCATCGAGACACTGAAGCTTTCTTT
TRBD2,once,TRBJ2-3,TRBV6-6,CASSPRTSGGPYTDTQYF,TGTGCCAGCAGTCCACGGACTAGCGGGGGGCCCTACACAGATACGCAGTATTTT
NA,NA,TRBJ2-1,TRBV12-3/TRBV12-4,CASSLAVRAEQFF,TGTGCCAGCAGTTTAGCGGTCAGGGCTGAGCAGTTCTTC
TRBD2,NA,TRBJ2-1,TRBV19,CASSILGLAGSEQFF,TGTGCCAGTAGTATCTTGGGACTAGCGGGGTCTGAGCAGTTCTTC
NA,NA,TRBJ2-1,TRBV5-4,CASSLGLQGPQFF,TGTGCCAGCAGCTTGGGGCTACAGGGTCCTCAGTTCTTC
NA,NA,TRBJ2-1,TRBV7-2,CASSSRDSAGIIYNEQFF,TGTGCCAGCAGCTCTAGAGATTCGGCGGGGATAATATACAATGAGCAGTTCTTC
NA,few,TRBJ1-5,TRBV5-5,CASSLGQQYNQPQHF,TGTGCCAGCAGCCTCGGACAGCAATACAATCAGCCCCAGCATTTT
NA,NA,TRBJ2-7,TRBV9,CASSVDPGQTGLGEQYF,TGTGCCAGCAGCGTAGACCCGGGACAAACAGGGTTGGGGGAGCAGTACTTC
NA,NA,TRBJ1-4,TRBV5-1,CASSLEGQRTNEKLFF,TGCGCCAGCAGCTTGGAAGGACAGAGAACTAATGAAAAACTGTTTTTT
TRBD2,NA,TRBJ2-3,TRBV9,CASSVPMRGGTQYF,TGTGCCAGCAGCGTCCCCATGCGGGGGGGTACGCAGTATTTT
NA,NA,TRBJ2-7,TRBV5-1,CASSLVPNSYEQYF,TGCGCCAGCAGCTTGGTCCCCAACTCCTACGAGCAGTACTTC
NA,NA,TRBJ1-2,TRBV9,CASSVGDTHGYTF,TGTGCCAGCAGCGTAGGAGACACCCATGGCTACACCTTC
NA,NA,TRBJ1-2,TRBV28,CASSPNLYGYTF,TGTGCCAGCAGTCCTAACCTCTATGGCTACACCTTC
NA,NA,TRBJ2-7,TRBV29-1,CSVGKVGSSYEQYF,TGCAGCGTTGGTAAGGTAGGGAGCTCCTACGAGCAGTACTTC
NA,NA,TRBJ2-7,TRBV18,CASSLRQNGEQYF,TGTGCCAGCTCACTAAGACAGAATGGCGAGCAGTACTTC
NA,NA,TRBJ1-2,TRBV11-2,CASSLERLGPANYGYTF,TGTGCCAGCAGCTTAGAACGTTTGGGGCCCGCTAACTATGGCTACACCTTC
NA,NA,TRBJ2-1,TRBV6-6,CASSRRRGSYNEQFF,TGTGCCAGCAGTCGTCGCAGGGGATCCTACAATGAGCAGTTCTTC
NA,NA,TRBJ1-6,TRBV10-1,CASPYLDKDSGKDNSPLHF,TGCGCCAGCCCCTATCTAGATAAGGACAGTGGGAAGGATAATTCACCCCTCCACTTT
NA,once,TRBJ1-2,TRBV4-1,CASSQDSLLYGYTF,TGCGCCAGCAGCCAAGATTCCCTCTTATATGGCTACACCTTC
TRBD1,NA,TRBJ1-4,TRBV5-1,CASSLTGATNEKLFF,TGCGCCAGCAGCTTGACAGGGGCAACTAATGAAAAACTGTTTTTT
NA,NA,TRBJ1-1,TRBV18,CASTSTGRIVIGNTEAFF,TGTGCCAGCACGTCGACAGGCCGCATCGTGATAGGGAACACTGAAGCTTTCTTT
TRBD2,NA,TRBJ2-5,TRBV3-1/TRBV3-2,CASSQGGTSGYQETQYF,TGTGCCAGCAGCCAAGGGGGGACTAGCGGGTACCAAGAGACCCAGTACTTC
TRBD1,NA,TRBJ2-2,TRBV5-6,CASSRDRGRNGELFF,TGTGCCAGCAGCAGGGACAGGGGGCGCAACGGGGAGCTGTTTTTT
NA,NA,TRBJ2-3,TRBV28,CASSFPPRGRGGSTDTQYF,TGTGCCAGCAGTTTCCCCCCGCGGGGGAGGGGGGGAAGCACAGATACGCAGTATTTT
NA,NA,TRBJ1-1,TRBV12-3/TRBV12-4,CASSATGNTEAFF,TGTGCCAGCAGTGCTACAGGGAACACTGAAGCTTTCTTT
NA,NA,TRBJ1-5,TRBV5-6,CASSLGFYSNQPQHF,TGTGCCAGCAGCTTGGGCTTCTATAGCAATCAGCCCCAGCATTTT
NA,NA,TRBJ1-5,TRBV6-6,CASRGDGNSNQPQHF,TGTGCCAGCAGGGGAGACGGTAATAGCAATCAGCCCCAGCATTTT
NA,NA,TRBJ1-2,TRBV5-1,CASSLPTVGGISGYTF,TGCGCCAGCAGCTTGCCGACAGTTGGTGGAATTAGTGGCTACACCTTC
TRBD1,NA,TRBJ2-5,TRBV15,CATSQGQYSQETQYF,TGTGCCACCAGCCAGGGACAGTACAGCCAAGAGACCCAGTACTTC
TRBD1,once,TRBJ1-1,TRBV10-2,CASSDRGRSEAFF,TGCGCCAGCAGTGACAGGGGGCGATCTGAAGCTTTCTTT
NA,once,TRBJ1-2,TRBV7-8,CASSPGAPGAGYTF,TGTGCCAGCAGCCCCGGGGCTCCAGGGGCTGGCTACACCTTC
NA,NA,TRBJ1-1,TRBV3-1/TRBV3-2,CASRYGPYDTEAFF,TGTGCCAGCAGATATGGGCCGTACGACACTGAAGCTTTCTTT
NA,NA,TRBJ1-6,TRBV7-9,CASSLANSNSPLHF,TGTGCCAGCAGCTTAGCTAACAGTAATTCACCCCTCCACTTT
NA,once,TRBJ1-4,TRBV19,CASSIGQRASTNEKLFF,TGTGCCAGTAGTATTGGACAGCGTGCATCAACTAATGAAAAACTGTTTTTT
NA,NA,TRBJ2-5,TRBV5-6,CASKGWLDYNQETQYF,TGTGCCAGCAAAGGGTGGCTGGACTACAACCAAGAGACCCAGTACTTC
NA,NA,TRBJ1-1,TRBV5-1,CASSLLAENTEAFF,TGCGCCAGCAGCTTGCTCGCGGAGAACACTGAAGCTTTCTTT